Described below is a single TCR beta chain sequence and its context. This clonotype was seen a handful of times. What this receptor recognizes is not known. No much larger clone is present one base from it, and per-base qualities are unavailable. This specimen comes from a study of T cells after yellow fever vaccination (dated by TCRdb to between 2018 and 2021). Some background on the complete study: Libraries from fractions with low cell numbers were prepared with the SMART-Seq v4 Ultra Low Input RNA kit. Two healthy male donors, one aged 18 to 30 and one aged 30 to 40 years, were included in the cohort. Blood samples were taken at several timepoints before and after primary and secondary immunization, and bulk PBMC replicates and cell subsets were isolated. To follow T-cell clones before and after both primary and booster YFV17D yellow fever vaccination, bulk TCR alpha and beta repertoires underwent longitudinal sequencing. The full study reports these points: A small fraction of clonotypes appeared in both the CD4 and CD8 compartments, likely as a result of convergent recombination. Compared with the primary T-cell response, the secondary T-cell response was weaker but faster, peaking on day 5 rather than day 15. The study included only two donors, which limits how far the findings can be generalized. Because abundant contaminating clonotypes from the bulk population could be contained in FACS-sorted repertoires, computational filtering was required. Most clones expanded after primary vaccination (roughly 96% of CD4 and roughly 91% of CD8) were re-detected after the booster, suggesting that broad memory maintenance occurred.

At the junction V is shortened by 2 bases and J by 4 bases; bases outside the gene matches: 7. The CDR3 runs 14 amino acids, cysteine and phenylalanine included. The entry retains the CDR3 DNA only, 42 bases that are in frame from base 1. Taken from the germline V gene, the CDR1 and CDR2 loops are SQVTM and ANQGSEA. TCR cDNA was made using 5'RACE template switching, a step that added a universal primer site and unique molecular identifiers. Priming of cDNA synthesis was performed from both the TCR alpha and TCR beta constant segments. Two PCR steps were used to amplify libraries, with sample barcodes and sequencing adapters being added in the second step. Libraries were sequenced on Illumina HiSeq 2500 (2x100 bp) or NovaSeq (2x150 bp). As for the original processing: Demultiplexing of reads and collapsing into UMI consensus sequences were performed with MIGEC, and V(D)J alignment was carried out with MiXCR. Vaccine-responding clonotypes were identified with edgeR using replicate PBMC samples, with FDR below 0.01 and a log2 fold change above 5 up to day 15 being required. CD4 or CD8 identity was assigned to each bulk clonotype according to whether the clonotype was present at higher abundance in the sequenced CD4 repertoire or the sequenced CD8 repertoire. TCRdb reworked the public reads: Q25 trimming with fastp, MiXCR clone assembly, productive beta chains retained. Each entry merges the rows of one CDR3 protein and shows their most common DNA and genes. TCRdb's processing, not the authors' own work, is the source of the V and J calls. The sample records 300,000 to 450,000 distinct CDR3 sequences, roughly 8.3% of which are singletons. Under 20% of the sample is held by the ten biggest clonotypes.

According to the study, the label for this sample's treatment or condition signals: live attenuated yellow fever vaccine strain. Two biological replicates of bulk PBMCs were collected at each blood-draw timepoint. PBMCs were isolated from peripheral blood using a standard Ficoll-Paque protocol. RNA was extracted with TriZol from bulk PBMCs, CD4 and CD8 fractions, and dextramer-positive and dextramer-negative fractions. The TCR comes from a man aged 18-30 years who received the YFV17D yellow fever vaccine. The receptor chain draws on TRBV29-1 and TRBJ1-1, with 7 middle bases fitting TRBD1. Sample: PBMCs, taken about 49 days after the first yellow fever vaccination. The CDR3 here reads CSVESRTGVTEAFF. The nucleotide sequence reads as follows: TGCAGCGTTGAATCAAGGACAGGAGTCACTGAAGCTTTCTTT.